Shown below are 18 T cell receptor beta chains from a single sample sequenced in a study of blood T cell repertoires in COVID-19. Profiling relied on immunoSEQ multiplex PCR, and the TCRdb table lists in-frame clones only, not all of them. The sample yields about 180,000 clones, 85% to 90% seen once. Sample: peripheral blood. The receptors originated from a woman in her 30s with active or convalescent COVID-19.

Only one count was recorded for this clone. The rearrangement links TRBV28 to TRBJ1-5; possibly TRBD1 for D (6 bases). The CDR3 runs to 13 residues. CDR1 is MDHEN and CDR2 is SYDVKM in the germline V gene. The V end lost 7 bases, the J end lost 4 bases, and 11 bases lay between the germline ends. CDR3: CASKRTANQPQHF. The CDR3 bases are TGTGCCAGCAAGAGGACAGCGAATCAGCCCCAGCATTTT.

CDR3 residues: CASSPVDETGHYEQYF. CDR3 nucleotides: TGTGCCAGCAGCCCAGTTGATGAGACAGGGCACTACGAGCAGTACTTC. The chain recombines TRBV7-9 with TRBJ2-7; 7 bases align to TRBD1. The CDR3 contains 16 residues. V lost 5 bases and J lost 3; bases outside the gene matches: 13. Germline CDR1 SEHNR, CDR2 FQNEAQ (reference sequence).

V gene TRBV6-1 combines with J gene TRBJ2-1, with D possibly being TRBD1 (6 bases). Per germline, CDR1 MNHNS and CDR2 SASEGT. Trimming left V 6 bases short and J 6 bases short, with 18 bases between. This CDR3 has 15 amino acids. CDR3 region: CASRVKGRGSNEQFF. In nucleotides, the CDR3 is TGTGCCAGCAGGGTTAAGGGCAGGGGTTCCAATGAGCAGTTCTTC.

The V and J genes are TRBV24-1 and TRBJ2-1; 7 bases line up with TRBD2. This CDR3 contains 16 residues. Germline assignment: CDR1 KGHDR and CDR2 SFDVKD. Losses at the gene ends were 4 bases for V and 4 bases for J; bases not matched to a gene: 9. The DNA for the CDR3 is TGTGCCACCAGTGACTTAGGGGACTATCCATACAATGAGCAGTTCTTC. It encodes CATSDLGDYPYNEQFF.

This chain uses TRBV7-9 with TRBJ1-4, with TRBD1 matching over 9 bases. CDR3 length equals 15 residues. Germline assignment: CDR1 SEHNR and CDR2 FQNEAQ (reference sequence). V was pared by 5 bases and J by 6 bases, with 7 bases of the junction left unmatched. CDR3 in DNA: TGTGCCAGCAGCGGTCGGGACAGGGATTATGAAAAACTGTTTTTT. As protein: CASSGRDRDYEKLFF. Full variable domain (missing parts from reference TRBV7-9 and TRBJ1-4): DTGVSQNPRHKITKRGQNVTFRCDPISEHNRLYWYRQTLGQGPEFLTYFQNEAQLEKSRLLSDRFSAERPKGSFSTLEIQRTEQGDSAMYLCASSGRDRDYEKLFFGSGTQLSVL.

The chain joins TRBV4-1 to TRBJ1-1; D is unclear. The CDR3 spans 15 residues. Trimming pared 1 base from V and 4 bases from J, leaving 13 bases between. The germline V gene encodes CDR1 MGHRA and CDR2 YSYEKL. The CDR3 DNA is TGCGCCAGCAGCCAAGTTGGAGTTGGTGGCACTGAAGCTTTCTTT. It codes for CASSQVGVGGTEAFF.

This rearrangement joins TRBV10-1 to TRBJ2-7, with 8 bases lining up with TRBD1. The junction had 3 bases not matched to a gene; V was cut back by 2 bases and J by 3 bases. This CDR3 comprises 14 residues. Per the germline V gene, CDR1 is WNHNN and CDR2 is SYGVQD (reference sequence). CDR3 in DNA: TGCGCCAGCAGTGAGGACAGGGGAGGCTACGAGCAGTACTTC. It encodes CASSEDRGGYEQYF.

This chain links TRBV24-1 with TRBJ2-1; 8 nucleotides align to TRBD1. Germline V gene lookup returns CDR1 KGHDR and CDR2 SFDVKD. Trimming at V came to 3 bases and at J to 9 bases, leaving 9 bases not matched to a gene. This CDR3 region has 15 residues. CDR3 sequence reads: CATSDPRGRGTEQFF. CDR3 sequence (DNA): TGTGCCACCAGTGATCCCAGGGGGCGCGGTACTGAGCAGTTCTTC.

V gene TRBV18 combines with J gene TRBJ1-5; tentative D call: TRBD1 (5 bases). Looked up from germline, CDR1 is KGHSH and CDR2 is LQKENI. The CDR3 runs 15 residues. V was shortened by 6 bases and J by 5 bases, with 17 bases between the two germline ends. The CDR3 DNA reads as TGTGCCAGCTCGTTCGGACGGACCAGGGATCAGCCCCAGCATTTT. It specifies CASSFGRTRDQPQHF.

V gene TRBV19 combines with J gene TRBJ1-5; D remains unclear. The CDR3 is 15 residues long. CDR1 and CDR2 (germline): LNHDA, SQIVND (reference sequence). Trimming stripped 3 bases from V and 1 base from J, with 10 bases between. This CDR3 reads CASSMGVGSNQPQHF. CDR3 nucleotides: TGTGCCAGTAGTATGGGAGTGGGAAGCAATCAGCCCCAGCATTTT.

The CDR3 DNA reads TGTGCCAGCAGCTGGGCGGGCAACACTAATGAAAAACTGTTTTTT. Protein: CASSWAGNTNEKLFF. The chain is built from TRBV5-8 and TRBJ1-4; D not resolved. Germline CDR1 is SGHTS and CDR2 is YDEGEE. V lost 3 bases and J 2 bases, leaving 11 bases between the germline ends. This CDR3 has 15 amino acids.

The rearrangement joins TRBV6-5 to TRBJ1-2; 8 bases are shared with TRBD1. This CDR3 is built from 13 residues. The V gene's germline CDR1 is MNHEY and CDR2 SVGAGI. With V trimmed by 6 bases and J by 4 bases, 4 bases remained unmatched. The CDR3 sequence: CASRTGVTYGYTF. DNA of the CDR3: TGTGCCAGCAGGACAGGGGTTACCTATGGCTACACCTTC.

The genes are TRBV5-4 and TRBJ1-1, with 7 bases lining up with TRBD1. V shed 2 bases, J shed 8 bases, and the junction held 6 bases outside the gene matches. The V gene's germline CDR1 is SGHNT and CDR2 YYREEE (reference sequence). The CDR3 contains 13 residues. The CDR3 sequence is CASSFGTAREAFF. CDR3 in DNA: TGTGCCAGCAGCTTTGGGACAGCGCGGGAAGCTTTCTTT.

J is TRBJ1-2 and V is TRBV29-1; D is unresolved. The CDR3 spans 19 residues. In germline, CDR1 is SQVTM, CDR2 ANQGSEA. The V and J ends lost 6 bases and 8 bases respectively, with 37 bases between them. DNA for the CDR3: TGCAGCGTGGGAGCGCACCACAGTGAGGGTTTGGTGAGGGTAGAAGGCTACACCTTC. Amino acid sequence: CSVGAHHSEGLVRVEGYTF.

The chain employs TRBV6-5 and TRBJ1-5; perhaps TRBD1 as D (6 bases). The ends were cut back, 4 bases at V and 16 bases at J, with 29 bases in the middle. The germline V gene has CDR1 MNHEY and CDR2 SVGAGI. The CDR3 totals 16 residues. The CDR3 DNA sequence: TGTGCCAGCAGTTCCAAGGCAGGGGCCTTCAATCAGCCGTTACATTTT. Translated: CASSSKAGAFNQPLHF.

The rearrangement links TRBV6-5 to TRBJ2-7; TRBD1 matches 7 bases. This CDR3 contains 16 residues. CDR1 is MNHEY and CDR2 is SVGAGI in the germline V gene. V shed 0 bases and J 5 bases; nucleotides not matched to a gene: 10. The CDR3 nucleotides read TGTGCCAGCAGTTACTCCCCTACAGGGGCCCCAAACGAGCAGTACTTC. Translation: CASSYSPTGAPNEQYF.

V usage is TRBV9 and J usage is TRBJ1-6, with 10 nucleotides matching TRBD1. V lost 3 bases to trimming and J lost 6 bases; unmatched junction nucleotides: 12. Germline V gene data show CDR1 as SGDLS and CDR2 as YYNGEE. CDR3 length: 18 amino acids. The CDR3 DNA follows: TGTGCCAGCAGCGGCGGAGTTCCGGGACAGGGGAGTAATTCACCCCTCCACTTT. Its protein product is CASSGGVPGQGSNSPLHF.

The chain is built from TRBV3-1 (or the pseudogene TRBV3-2) and TRBJ1-2; D possibly corresponds to TRBD1 (6 bases). Germline CDR1 is LGHDT and CDR2 is YNNKEL (reference sequence). The CDR3 is made up of 14 amino acids. V lost 2 bases to trimming and J lost 10 bases, with 17 bases between them. CDR3 sequence (DNA): TGTGCCAGCAGCCAACGGGGGGCGAAGGATGACTACACCTTC. Amino acid sequence: CASSQRGAKDDYTF.